Given below is one T cell receptor beta chain in context. This entry comes from a study of identifying expanded T cells in peripheral blood. Assay: immunoSEQ multiplex PCR; the TCRdb copy retains only in-frame clones and omits some. There are some 95,000 clones in the sample; around 87% occur only once, and about 5.6% lies in the top ten. During the collection period, no donor immune events like infections were recorded. The CDR3 sequence is 16 residues long. The germline V gene has CDR1 ENHRY and CDR2 SYGVKD. Trimming shortened V by 9 bases and J by 0 bases, and 20 bases separated the two germline ends.

Material for sequencing was blood. The clonotype originates from a person aged 18-69 years in good health. The chain combines TRBV10-3 with TRBJ1-1; D may be TRBD1 (6 bases). The CDR3 DNA reads as TGTGCCATTCAATCGATGGGGGGCACATTGAACACTGAAGCTTTCTTT. It yields the protein CAIQSMGGTLNTEAFF.